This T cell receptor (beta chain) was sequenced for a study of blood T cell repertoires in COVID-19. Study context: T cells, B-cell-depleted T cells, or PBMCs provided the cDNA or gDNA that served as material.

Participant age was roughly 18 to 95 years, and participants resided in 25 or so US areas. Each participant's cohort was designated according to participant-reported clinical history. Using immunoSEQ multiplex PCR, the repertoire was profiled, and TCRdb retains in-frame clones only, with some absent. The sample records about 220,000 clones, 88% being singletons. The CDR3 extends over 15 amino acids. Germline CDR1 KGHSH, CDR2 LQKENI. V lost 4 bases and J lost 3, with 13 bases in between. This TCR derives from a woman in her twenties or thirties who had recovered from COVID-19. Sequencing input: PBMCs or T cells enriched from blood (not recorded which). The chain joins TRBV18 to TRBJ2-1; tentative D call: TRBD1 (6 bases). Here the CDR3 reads CASSRGQGHYNEQFF. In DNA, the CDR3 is TGTGCCAGCTCACGGGGGCAGGGGCACTACAATGAGCAGTTCTTC.